A selection of T cell receptor beta chains follows, all from one sample in a study of shared T cell receptors in the human thymus. Method: immunoSEQ multiplex PCR; TCRdb's copy keeps in-frame clones and lacks some. The repertoire holds hundreds of thousands of clones, with 80% to 90% as singletons. This sample also appeared in a second study, on human thymus T cells.

Specimen: thymocytes. These receptors originate from a boy younger than two with a congenital heart defect. Each CDR3 is given with its conserved first and last residue. D genes are given only for firm matches. Clone size is shown for a subset of rows, as once, few, many or a class of expanded clone.

clone_size,v_call,d_call,j_call,cdr3_nt,cdr3_aa
.,TRBV7-3,TRBD2,TRBJ2-7,TGTGCCAGCAGCTTTTATCGTGAGCGGGGGCCGCTACCCTACGAGCAGTACTTC,CASSFYRERGPLPYEQYF
.,TRBV27,.,TRBJ2-7,TGTGCCAGCAGTTTAAACCCCTCTGAGTACGAGCAGTACTTC,CASSLNPSEYEQYF
.,TRBV5-5,.,TRBJ1-6,TGTGCCAGCAGCTTGTCGTCACAGGGCGGCTCCTATAATTCACCCCTCCACTTT,CASSLSSQGGSYNSPLHF
.,TRBV4-3,.,TRBJ1-4,TGCGCCAGCAACCACAGGGCAACTAATGAAAAACTGTTTTTT,CASNHRATNEKLFF
.,TRBV7-9,TRBD1,TRBJ2-5,TGTGCCAGCAGCTCGATAGGGGGCGGTACCCAAGAGACCCAGTACTTC,CASSSIGGGTQETQYF
.,TRBV7-2,TRBD2,TRBJ2-1,TGTGCCAGCAGTAGCGGGGGGGAAAGCTCCTACAATGAGCAGTTCTTC,CASSSGGESSYNEQFF
.,TRBV4-3,TRBD2,TRBJ2-2,TGCGCCAGCAGCCACGGACTAGCGGGACCAAACACCGGGGAGCTGTTTTTT,CASSHGLAGPNTGELFF
once,TRBV28,TRBD2,TRBJ2-5,TGTGCCAGCAGCAAGACTAGCGGCCAAGAGACCCAGTACTTC,CASSKTSGQETQYF
.,TRBV5-1,TRBD1,TRBJ1-1,TGCGCCAGCAGCTCATCAGGGGGTTCGCCCTTGACTGAAGCTTTCTTT,CASSSSGGSPLTEAFF
.,TRBV5-1,TRBD2,TRBJ2-1,TGCGCCAGCAGCCCACCTTCCCAGGAAGCGGGAGCAGACAATGAGCAGTTCTTC,CASSPPSQEAGADNEQFF
once,TRBV6-1,.,TRBJ2-5,TGTGCCAGCACGGAATCTAGGGGTGCCCAAGAGACCCAGTACTTC,CASTESRGAQETQYF
.,TRBV6-1,TRBD1,TRBJ2-7,TGTGCCAGCAGTGGTATCCGGGACAGGGGAGTCCACGAGCAGTACTTC,CASSGIRDRGVHEQYF
once,TRBV28,TRBD1,TRBJ2-7,TGTGCCAGCAGTTACAAATCCGGGACAGGATCATTTTACGAGCAGTACTTC,CASSYKSGTGSFYEQYF
.,TRBV4-1,.,TRBJ1-5,TGCGCCAGCAGCCAACGGGGCAATCAGCCCCAGCATTTT,CASSQRGNQPQHF
.,TRBV28,.,TRBJ2-5,TGTGCCAGCACTCCAGGGGAGGGCCTAAAAGAGACCCAGTACTTC,CASTPGEGLKETQYF
.,TRBV19,TRBD1,TRBJ1-6,TGTGCCAGTAGTATAGGGCAGGGGGGCACCTATAATTCACCCCTCCACTTT,CASSIGQGGTYNSPLHF
.,TRBV11-3,TRBD2,TRBJ2-1,TGTGCCAGCAGCTTTGACCATGCGGGAGAAAGGAATGAGCAGTTCTTC,CASSFDHAGERNEQFF
.,TRBV27,.,TRBJ2-7,TGTGCCAGCAGTTTAACCCTGACAGCTACCTACGAGCAGTACTTC,CASSLTLTATYEQYF
.,TRBV4-2,TRBD1,TRBJ1-4,TGTGCCAGCAGCCAAAGAGCGGCGAGGACAGGGAAAAGTGAAAAACTGTTTTTT,CASSQRAARTGKSEKLFF
.,TRBV18,.,TRBJ2-7,TGTGCCAGCTCACCAATAACACGACCAGGGACCTACGAGCAGTACTTC,CASSPITRPGTYEQYF
.,TRBV28,.,TRBJ1-5,TGTGCCAGCAGTCCCCTCTTCAGCAATCAGCCCCAGCATTTT,CASSPLFSNQPQHF
.,TRBV11-3,TRBD1,TRBJ2-7,TGTGCCAGCAGCCAAATACAGGGGGCGGGAAGCTCCTACGAGCAGTACTTC,CASSQIQGAGSSYEQYF
.,TRBV7-9,TRBD1,TRBJ2-1,TGTGCCAGCAGCCCGACAGGGGGGGGGAATGAGCAGTTCTTC,CASSPTGGGNEQFF
.,TRBV9,.,TRBJ2-1,TGTGCCAGCAGCGTAGGGGGTGGTGGGAGCTCCTACAATGAGCAGTTCTTC,CASSVGGGGSSYNEQFF
.,TRBV4-1,.,TRBJ2-3,TGCGCCAGCAGCCAAGCTCTATCGAGCACAGATACGCAGTATTTT,CASSQALSSTDTQYF
.,TRBV12-2,.,TRBJ2-3,TGTGCAAGCTACACCGACCGGGAGGGCTCGAGACATACGCAGTATTTT,CASYTDREGSRHTQYF
.,TRBV4-1,.,TRBJ1-5,TGCGCCAGCAGCCAGTCGCTGGGCAGCAGCAATCAGCCCCAGCATTTT,CASSQSLGSSNQPQHF
.,TRBV19,.,TRBJ1-1,TGTGCCAGTAGTTTGGTGTTGGGCCCCTCGGCAGAGAACACTGAAGCTTTCTTT,CASSLVLGPSAENTEAFF
.,TRBV4-3,TRBD1,TRBJ1-1,TGCGCCAGCAGCCAAGGGGACAGGGGTTACACTGAAGCTTTCTTT,CASSQGDRGYTEAFF
.,TRBV4-3,TRBD1,TRBJ1-1,TGCGCCAGCAGCCAAGAATTAGGGGACAGGGCCACTGAAGCTTTCTTT,CASSQELGDRATEAFF
.,TRBV10-3,.,TRBJ1-2,TGTGCCATCACAGGACAGCCGCGAAGCTACACCTTC,CAITGQPRSYTF
.,TRBV4-1,.,TRBJ2-7,TGCGCCAGCAGCCAAGAGGGCGGGGACCACTACGAGCAGTACTTC,CASSQEGGDHYEQYF
.,TRBV5-5,TRBD2,TRBJ2-1,TGTGCCAGCAGCTTTTTAGCGGGAGAAGGAGAGCAGTTCTTC,CASSFLAGEGEQFF
.,TRBV28,.,TRBJ1-5,TGTGCCAGCATCTCCCGCGTAGGGGGCAATCAGCCCCAGCATTTT,CASISRVGGNQPQHF
once,TRBV7-6,TRBD1,TRBJ2-5,TGTGCCAGCAGCTTAGTGGGCCCCCAGGGGGCGCAGGGTGACCAAGAGACCCAGTACTTC,CASSLVGPQGAQGDQETQYF
.,TRBV28,.,TRBJ1-2,TGTGCCAGCAGTCCCCCCAGGCAGCGGCCCCACTATACCTATGGCTACACCTTC,CASSPPRQRPHYTYGYTF
.,TRBV7-4,.,TRBJ2-7,TGTGCCAGGGATCCGGGACTCCTGACCTACGAGCAGTACTTC,CARDPGLLTYEQYF
once,TRBV7-8,.,TRBJ1-5,TGTGCCAGCAGCCCCACGGACAGAACACATCAGCCCCAGCATTTT,CASSPTDRTHQPQHF
once,TRBV5-6,TRBD1,TRBJ1-2,TGTGCCAGCAGCTCCGAAGTCCCGGGACAGGGACCTAACTATGGCTACACCTTC,CASSSEVPGQGPNYGYTF
.,TRBV14,.,TRBJ1-4,TGTGCCAGCAGCCAAGGCCCTGGAGGGAGAGATGAAAAACTGTTTTTT,CASSQGPGGRDEKLFF
.,TRBV7-9,TRBD1,TRBJ1-5,TGTGCCAGCAGCTCGACAGGGGACCCTGAAGCCCAGCATTTT,CASSSTGDPEAQHF
.,TRBV4-3,TRBD2,TRBJ2-3,TGCGCCAGCAGCCTTAAACGCCCAACCGGGACTAGCGGGAGGGGCACAGATACGCAGTATTTT,CASSLKRPTGTSGRGTDTQYF
.,TRBV25-1,TRBD1,TRBJ1-1,TGTGCCAGCAGAGACAGGGCCCGGGACACTGAAGCTTTCTTT,CASRDRARDTEAFF
.,TRBV5-6,.,TRBJ2-7,TGTGCCAGCAGCCTGGGTGAGTTTCGCTACGAGCAGTACTTC,CASSLGEFRYEQYF
.,TRBV30,.,TRBJ1-1,TGTGCCTGGAGCCGCGGAGTCGGTGAAGCTTTCTTT,CAWSRGVGEAFF
few,TRBV7-6,.,TRBJ1-1,TGTGCCAGCAGCTTAGTTCTGGCCGGGAGCTACACTGAAGCTTTCTTT,CASSLVLAGSYTEAFF
.,TRBV29-1,.,TRBJ2-2,TGCAGCGTTGATTCTAGGACTAACACCGGGGAGCTGTTTTTT,CSVDSRTNTGELFF
.,TRBV15,.,TRBJ2-4,TGTGCCACCAGCAGAGCCCAGGGAGGCTGGGCCAAAAACATTCAGTACTTC,CATSRAQGGWAKNIQYF
few,TRBV11-2,.,TRBJ1-6,TGTGCCAGCAGCTTAGCTTATAATTCCCCCCTCCACTTT,CASSLAYNSPLHF